This passage covers 5 T cell receptor beta chains from one sample sequenced in a study of shared clonotypes between healthy human individuals. The naive CD8 population came from CD45RO-negative cells selected for CCR7, without terminally differentiated effector memory CD45RA+ cells. Sequencing was performed with immunoSEQ multiplex PCR; in TCRdb, only in-frame clones are kept and a portion is missing. The repertoire holds hundreds of thousands of clones, with just over 90% as singletons. The sample comprised naive CD8+ T cells sorted from blood. These receptors came from a man aged 25 to 40 in good health.

This clone appeared once. CDR3 DNA: TGTGCCAGCAGTTTTTCAGGGGACTCCTACGAGCAGTACTTC. This translates into CASSFSGDSYEQYF. This chain joins TRBV28 and TRBJ2-7; tentative D call: TRBD1 (6 bases). Germline V gives CDR1 MDHEN, CDR2 SYDVKM. This CDR3 is built from 14 residues. V dropped 3 bases and J dropped 0 bases, with 9 bases sitting between them. The whole variable domain, remainder taken from reference TRBV28 and TRBJ2-7, is DVKVTQSSRYLVKRTGEKVFLECVQDMDHENMFWYRQDPGLGLRLIYFSYDVKMKEKGDIPEGYSVSREKKERFSLILESASTNQTSMYLCASSFSGDSYEQYFGPGTRLTVT.

The chain combines TRBV27 with TRBJ2-7; TRBD1 matches 7 bases. Germline loops: CDR1 MNHEY, CDR2 SMNVEV (reference sequence). The CDR3 is 15 residues long. The trim removed 5 bases at V and 3 bases at J, leaving 10 bases unmatched. CDR3 residues: CASSHGTARNYEQYF. In DNA form, the CDR3 reads TGTGCCAGCAGTCACGGGACAGCCCGTAACTACGAGCAGTACTTC.

This clone appeared once. DNA of the CDR3: TGCGCCAGCAGCACCCTAGGACGGTACAATGAGCAGTTCTTC. Translating it yields CASSTLGRYNEQFF. The chain combines TRBV4-1 with TRBJ2-1; D ambiguous. CDR3 size: 14 residues. CDR1 is MGHRA and CDR2 is YSYEKL in the germline V gene. Deletions cut 5 bases from V and 4 bases from J, with 12 bases between.

This chain joins TRBV9 and TRBJ2-7; D tentatively reads TRBD1 or TRBD2 (7 bases each). In germline, CDR1 is SGDLS, CDR2 YYNGEE. The CDR3 has 15 residues. V was clipped by 0 bases and J by 8 bases, with 18 bases between them. The CDR3: CASSVGPGGAHQQYF. CDR3 coding DNA: TGTGCCAGCAGCGTAGGACCAGGGGGGGCCCATCAGCAGTACTTC.

The rearrangement uses TRBV6-5 and TRBJ2-1; tentative D call: TRBD2 (6 bases). Trimming pared 4 bases from V and 16 bases from J, leaving 29 bases between. The CDR3 has 16 residues. CDR1 is MNHEY and CDR2 is SVGAGI in the germline V gene. The CDR3 loop reads CASSSLFPLDSGSNFF. The CDR3 DNA sequence: TGTGCCAGCAGTTCCTTATTCCCTCTTGATAGCGGATCCAACTTCTTC.